This is a list of T cell receptor beta chains from one sample in a study of blood T cell repertoires in COVID-19. Libraries were prepared by immunoSEQ multiplex PCR; TCRdb keeps only in-frame clonotypes and omits some of them. The data show around 54,000 clones, roughly 76% seen once. Input material: peripheral blood. The receptors were sampled from a woman aged 55-69 years with acute or convalescent COVID-19. Both conserved end residues are part of each CDR3. The D gene is left open where the match is weak.

v_gene,j_gene,d_gene,CDR3nt,CDR3aa
TRBV18,TRBJ1-1,.,TGTGCCAGCTCACAGACACAGAACACTGAAGCTTTCTTT,CASSQTQNTEAFF
TRBV3-1/TRBV3-2,TRBJ1-2,.,TGTGCCAGCAGACCCTCGGGACATCTCTATGGCTACACCTTC,CASRPSGHLYGYTF
TRBV9,TRBJ2-5,.,TGTGCCAGCAGCCAAGGTGTCGGGAGCCAAGAGACCCAGTACTTC,CASSQGVGSQETQYF
TRBV29-1,TRBJ1-2,TRBD1,TGCAGCGGATCGCCGGGACAGGGTGATGGCTACACCTTC,CSGSPGQGDGYTF
TRBV14,TRBJ1-1,.,TGTGCCAGCAGCCTTACTATGAACACTGAAGCTTTCTTT,CASSLTMNTEAFF
TRBV30,TRBJ1-1,.,TGTGCCTGGAGGGCGAGGGTGAACACTGAAGCTTTCTTT,CAWRARVNTEAFF
TRBV6-5,TRBJ2-5,.,TGTGCCAGCACCGAACGGGCAGGAGGAGAGACCCAGTACTTC,CASTERAGGETQYF
TRBV18,TRBJ2-5,TRBD1,TGTGCCAGCTCACCCCCATCGAGTACAGGGGGACAAGAGACCCAGTACTTC,CASSPPSSTGGQETQYF
TRBV7-2,TRBJ1-5,.,TGTGCCAGCAGCTTCGGGACACTTAGCAATCAGCCCCAGCATTTT,CASSFGTLSNQPQHF
TRBV28,TRBJ1-2,.,TGTGCCAGCACACAGGGATCTAACTATGGCTACACCTTC,CASTQGSNYGYTF
TRBV6-1,TRBJ1-5,.,TGTGCCAGCAGTGACCCGATAGATCAGCCCCAGCATTTT,CASSDPIDQPQHF
TRBV4-1,TRBJ2-5,.,TGCGCCAGCAGCCAAGAAGGGGGTAGATGGCTCGGAGAGACCCAGTACTTC,CASSQEGGRWLGETQYF
TRBV25-1,TRBJ1-2,.,TGTGCCAGCAGGGCCCAGGTGGGCTATGGCTACACCTTC,CASRAQVGYGYTF
TRBV7-6,TRBJ2-7,TRBD2,TGTGCCAGCAGCTTAGGGGGGACTAGCGGCGGAGGGCAGTACTTC,CASSLGGTSGGGQYF
TRBV10-3,TRBJ1-5,.,TGTGCCATCAGTGTGGGGGGGCGGAAGGCTCAGCCCCAGCATTTT,CAISVGGRKAQPQHF
TRBV14,TRBJ1-2,.,TGTGCCAGCAGCCCGGACAGCGTGTATGGCTACACCTTC,CASSPDSVYGYTF